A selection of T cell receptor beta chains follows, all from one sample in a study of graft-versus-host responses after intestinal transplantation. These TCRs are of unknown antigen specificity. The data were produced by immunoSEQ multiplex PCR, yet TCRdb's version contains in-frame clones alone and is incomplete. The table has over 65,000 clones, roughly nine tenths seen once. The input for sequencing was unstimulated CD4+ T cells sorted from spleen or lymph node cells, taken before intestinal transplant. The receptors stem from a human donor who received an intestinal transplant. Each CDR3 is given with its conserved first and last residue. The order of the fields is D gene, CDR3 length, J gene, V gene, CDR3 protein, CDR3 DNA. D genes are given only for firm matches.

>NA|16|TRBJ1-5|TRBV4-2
CASSQDEGGGNQPQHF
TGTGCCAGCAGCCAAGATGAAGGAGGTGGCAATCAGCCCCAGCATTTT
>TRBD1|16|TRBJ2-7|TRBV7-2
CASSLAAQGAYYEQYF
TGTGCCAGCAGCTTAGCGGCCCAGGGGGCGTACTACGAGCAGTACTTC
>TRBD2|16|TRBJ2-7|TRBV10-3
CAISESLLGGIHEQYF
TGTGCCATCAGTGAGTCTCTCTTGGGGGGGATCCACGAGCAGTACTTC
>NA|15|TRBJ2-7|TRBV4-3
CASSQEARGKYEQYF
TGCGCCAGCAGCCAAGAGGCTCGGGGTAAATACGAGCAGTACTTC
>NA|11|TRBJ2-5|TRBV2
CARREQETQYF
TGTGCCAGGAGGGAGCAAGAGACCCAGTACTTC
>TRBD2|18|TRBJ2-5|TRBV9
CASSIGLVGVGYQETQYF
TGTGCCAGCAGTATAGGACTAGTTGGCGTTGGGTACCAAGAGACCCAGTACTTC
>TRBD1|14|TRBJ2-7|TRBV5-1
CASSSLGTAYEQYF
TGCGCCAGCAGCTCCCTCGGGACAGCCTACGAGCAGTACTTC
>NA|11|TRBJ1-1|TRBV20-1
CSARINTEAFF
TGCAGTGCTAGAATAAACACTGAAGCTTTCTTT
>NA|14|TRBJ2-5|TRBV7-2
CASSLDLRSETQYF
TGTGCCAGCAGCTTGGATTTGAGGTCGGAGACCCAGTACTTC
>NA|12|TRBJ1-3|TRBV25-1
CASSDERNTIYF
TGTGCCAGCAGTGATGAGAGGAACACCATATATTTT
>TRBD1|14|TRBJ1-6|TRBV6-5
CASSRGQGNSPLHF
TGTGCCAGCAGTCGAGGACAGGGTAATTCACCCCTCCACTTT
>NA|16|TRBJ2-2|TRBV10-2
CASTRPGGQGTGELFF
TGCGCCAGCACTAGGCCGGGGGGCCAAGGGACCGGGGAGCTGTTTTTT
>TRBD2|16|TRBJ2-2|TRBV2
CASTFSGGLNTGELFF
TGTGCCAGCACCTTTAGCGGGGGGTTGAACACCGGGGAGCTGTTTTTT
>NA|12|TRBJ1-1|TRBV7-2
CASSQTGSRAFF
TGTGCCAGCAGTCAAACAGGGAGCAGGGCTTTCTTT
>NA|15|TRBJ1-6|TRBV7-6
CASSLGQTDNSPLHF
TGTGCCAGCAGCTTGGGGCAGACGGATAATTCACCCCTCCACTTT
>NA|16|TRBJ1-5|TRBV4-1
CASSAGLGRDHQPQHF
TGCGCCAGCAGCGCAGGACTAGGCAGGGACCATCAGCCCCAGCATTTT
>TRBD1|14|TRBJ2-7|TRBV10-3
CAIRRGQGFYEQYF
TGTGCCATTCGACGGGGACAGGGGTTCTACGAGCAGTACTTC
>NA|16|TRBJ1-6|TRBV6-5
CASSYSKWGNNSPLHF
TGTGCCAGCAGTTACTCCAAGTGGGGCAATAATTCACCCCTCCACTTT